The entry below gives a single T cell receptor beta chain sequence along with its context. What it binds is unknown. This specimen comes from a study of T cell repertoires in cytomegalovirus infection. The CDR3 is 14 residues long. With 2 bases removed from V and 6 bases from J, the gap between germline ends came to 11 bases. Germline V lookup: CDR1 LGHNA, CDR2 YSLEER. Study-wide results and caveats: CMV-specific TCR beta clonotypes restricted by HLA-C dominated the ex vivo response.

Each CDR3 protein gets one entry after TCRdb re-called the reads with MiXCR. The sample lists around 800,000 distinct CDR3 sequences; around a third were seen once. This clonotype was sampled from a human donor in good health (CMV status not recorded). Some clones in this sample may be carry-over from other donors' samples. The source material was cultured CD8+ T cells from PBMCs, sampled from culture after CMV antigen stimulation. V usage is TRBV4-3 and J usage is TRBJ2-1; D may correspond to TRBD1 or TRBD2 (5 bases each). CDR3 sequence: CASSQRGPPNEQFF. In nucleotides, the CDR3 is TGCGCCAGCAGCCAAAGGGGACCGCCCAATGAGCAGTTCTTC.